These T cell receptor beta chains were read from a single sample in a study of blood T cell repertoires in COVID-19. TCRdb's table, derived via immunoSEQ multiplex PCR, lists solely in-frame clones and lacks some. The sample lists around 140,000 clones, roughly 84% occurring once. Sample: peripheral blood. These receptors were obtained from a human donor in a cohort sampled during active COVID-19. The CDR3 runs from the conserved cysteine through the conserved F or W. The D gene is left open where the match is weak. Clone size appears in some rows only: once, few, many, or a class for an expanded clone.

>.|TRBV2|.|TRBJ1-1
TGTGCCAGCAGTATCCTGACAGAGAACACTGAAGCTTTCTTT
CASSILTENTEAFF
>TRBD1|TRBV7-2|.|TRBJ2-1
TGTGCCAGCAGCTTATCCGGGACAGGGTACAATGAGCAGTTCTTC
CASSLSGTGYNEQFF
>TRBD1|TRBV3-1/TRBV3-2|.|TRBJ2-6
TGTGCCAGCAGCCAGACAGGGCGCGGGGCCAACGTCCTGACTTTC
CASSQTGRGANVLTF
>.|TRBV19|.|TRBJ2-1
TGTGCCAGTAGTATCATAGGGGACAATGAGCAGTTCTTC
CASSIIGDNEQFF
>.|TRBV11-3|once|TRBJ1-5
TGTGCCAGCAGCTTAGCGGGGAACGGGTATAGCAATCAGCCCCAGCATTTT
CASSLAGNGYSNQPQHF
>TRBD1|TRBV19|.|TRBJ2-5
TGTGCCAGTAGCCGACAGGGGCAAGAGACCCAGTACTTC
CASSRQGQETQYF
>.|TRBV6-5|.|TRBJ2-3
TGTGCCAGCAGGAATGACTGGCAAAGACCAGATACGCAGTATTTT
CASRNDWQRPDTQYF
>TRBD1|TRBV9|.|TRBJ2-3
TGTGCCAGCAGCGCGACAGATTGGGGCACAGGGGGGCAGTATTTT
CASSATDWGTGGQYF
>.|TRBV9|.|TRBJ2-5
TGTGCCAGCAGCGCCAATTCAGGGGCCAAAGAGACCCAGTACTTC
CASSANSGAKETQYF
>TRBD2|TRBV4-1|.|TRBJ2-1
TGCGCCAGCAGCCTCCCACCGGGACTAGCGGTAGTTGAGGAGTTCTTC
CASSLPPGLAVVEEFF
>.|TRBV2|.|TRBJ1-2
TGTGCCAGCAGTCCCGGAACAGGTGACTATGGCTACACCTTC
CASSPGTGDYGYTF
>TRBD1|TRBV12-3/TRBV12-4|once|TRBJ2-5
TGTGCCAGCAGTCCCGGGGACAGCCAGACCCAGTACTTC
CASSPGDSQTQYF
>.|TRBV4-2|.|TRBJ2-5
TGTGCCAGCAGCCAAGAATCGGGAGGGGGCCGAGAGACCCAGTACTTC
CASSQESGGGRETQYF
>.|TRBV4-2|once|TRBJ1-6
TGTGCCAGCAGCCACGATTCACCCCTCCACTTT
CASSHDSPLHF
>.|TRBV3-1/TRBV3-2|.|TRBJ1-5
TGTGCCAGCAGCCAAGGAGATAATCAGCCCCAGCATTTT
CASSQGDNQPQHF
>TRBD2|TRBV7-8|.|TRBJ2-2
TGTGCCAGCAGCTTAGTCCCTAGCGGGGGCATCGGGGAGCTGTTTTTT
CASSLVPSGGIGELFF
>TRBD1|TRBV10-3|few|TRBJ1-2
TGTGCCACCTCCCGACAGGGGGACTATGGCTACACCTTC
CATSRQGDYGYTF
>.|TRBV19|.|TRBJ2-3
TGTGCCAGTAGTATAGCGACAGGCACAGATACGCAGTATTTT
CASSIATGTDTQYF
>.|TRBV7-8|.|TRBJ2-1
TGTGCCAGCAGCTTAATACGTACGACTAACTACCCGAATGAGCAGTTCTTC
CASSLIRTTNYPNEQFF